This T cell receptor beta chain appears in the sequencing data of a study of blood T cell repertoires in COVID-19. Study-wide background: In each case, the material was cDNA or gDNA derived from T cells, B-cell-depleted T cells, or PBMCs.

From germline, CDR1 is LGHDT and CDR2 YNNKEL (reference sequence). This CDR3 has 17 residues. V shed 2 bases and J 4 bases; nucleotides not matched to a gene: 14. Original processing notes: Counts of nucleated cells, estimated from reference gene primer amplification, were obtained. Clones were sequenced by immunoSEQ multiplex PCR, and TCRdb holds only the in-frame ones, with some missing. V and J calls and clone size come straight from that table; D and trimming were deduced from the DNA. This table has over 130,000 clones, approximately 84% appearing once. This receptor was obtained from a man aged 65-85 years with acute or convalescent COVID-19. The J gene is TRBJ2-7, the V gene TRBV3-1 (or the pseudogene TRBV3-2); 7 bases match TRBD1. The sample was peripheral blood. CDR3 amino acids: CASSQSRRQGRSYEQYF. The CDR3 DNA is TGTGCCAGCAGCCAAAGCCGTCGACAGGGTAGGAGTTACGAGCAGTACTTC.